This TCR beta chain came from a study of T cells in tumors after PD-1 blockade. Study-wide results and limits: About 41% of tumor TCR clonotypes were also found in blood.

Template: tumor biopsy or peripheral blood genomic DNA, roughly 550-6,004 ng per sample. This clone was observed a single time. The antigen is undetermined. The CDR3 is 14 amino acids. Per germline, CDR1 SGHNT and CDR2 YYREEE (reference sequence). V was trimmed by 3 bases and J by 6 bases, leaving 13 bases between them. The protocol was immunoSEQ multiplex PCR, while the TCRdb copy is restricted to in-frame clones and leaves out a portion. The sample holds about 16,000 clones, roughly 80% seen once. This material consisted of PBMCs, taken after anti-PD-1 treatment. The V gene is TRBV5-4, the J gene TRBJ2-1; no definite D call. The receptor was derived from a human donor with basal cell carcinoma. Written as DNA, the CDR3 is TGTGCCAGCAGCTCCCAGGACGGCGGCAATGAGCAGTTCTTC. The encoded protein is CASSSQDGGNEQFF.